The 23 T cell receptor beta chains given below trace back to one sample, sequenced in a study of cytomegalovirus exposure and HLA in healthy donors. This table comes from immunoSEQ multiplex PCR, and its TCRdb copy is limited to in-frame clones, with some not included. The table records about 120,000 clones, 70% to 90% of them present only once. The sample was PBMCs. These receptors were obtained from a man between 18 and 29 years old in good health and CMV-seronegative.

This clone has just one count. Within the sample, other DNA sequences also encode this same CDR3. This chain joins TRBV5-1 and TRBJ2-5, with a weak D call TRBD1 (6 bases). The CDR3 length is 13 residues. V was shortened by 2 bases and J by 3 bases, with 8 bases between the two germline ends. The germline V gene encodes CDR1 SGHRS and CDR2 YFSETQ. The CDR3 region has the DNA TGCGCCAGCAGCTTAGGGGGAGAAGAGACCCAGTACTTC. Its protein product is CASSLGGEETQYF.

The chain has TRBV9 and TRBJ2-7, with 9 nucleotides matching TRBD1. Germline V CDR1 and CDR2: SGDLS, YYNGEE. There are 14 residues in the CDR3. J lost 4 bases, V lost 3 bases, and 5 bases had no gene match. The CDR3 sequence is CASSGGTGNYEQYF. The DNA of the CDR3 is TGTGCCAGCAGCGGAGGGACAGGGAATTACGAGCAGTACTTC.

The chain couples TRBV4-3 to TRBJ2-7; a possible D gene is TRBD2 (6 bases). The CDR3 spans 15 residues. The V end was cut by 4 bases, the J end by 4 bases, with 17 bases between. From germline, CDR1 is LGHNA and CDR2 YSLEER. The CDR3 nucleotides read TGCGCCAGCAGCCGCGGGACGACTGGGCAATACGAGCAGTACTTC. Protein: CASSRGTTGQYEQYF.

The chain employs TRBV2 and TRBJ2-7; no definite D call. V shed 3 bases and J shed 2 bases, with 11 bases lying between them. Germline assignment: CDR1 SNHLY and CDR2 FYNNEI. The CDR3 consists of 14 residues. The CDR3 DNA sequence: TGTGCCAGCAGTGACCCCCGGGTAGCCTACGAGCAGTACTTC. It codes for CASSDPRVAYEQYF.

The rearrangement joins TRBV7-8 to TRBJ2-7; TRBD2 agrees at 10 bases. This CDR3 comprises 15 residues. Germline CDR1 reads SGHVS; CDR2 reads FQNEAQ. The trim removed 5 bases at V and 10 bases at J, leaving 14 bases unmatched. CDR3 sequence reads: CASSPLFKREGSQYF. In DNA, the CDR3 is TGTGCCAGCAGCCCCTTGTTTAAGCGGGAGGGATCCCAGTACTTC.

The rearrangement links TRBV7-9 to TRBJ2-4; D possibly corresponds to TRBD1 (5 bases). CDR1 and CDR2 (germline): SEHNR, FQNEAQ (reference sequence). This CDR3 contains 16 residues. V lost 3 bases, J lost 2 bases, and 14 bases lay in between. The CDR3 sequence is CASSLGSGLTKNIQYF. CDR3 in DNA: TGTGCCAGCAGCTTGGGGTCAGGGTTGACCAAAAACATTCAGTACTTC.

The chain uses TRBV28 and TRBJ1-2; tentatively, D is TRBD1 (6 bases). With 4 bases removed from V and 6 bases from J, the gap between germline ends came to 12 bases. Looked up from germline, CDR1 is MDHEN and CDR2 is SYDVKM. The CDR3 length is 13 residues. CDR3 loop: CASSSVGGNGYTF. In DNA form, the CDR3 reads TGTGCCAGCAGTTCCGTAGGGGGTAATGGCTACACCTTC.

The J gene is TRBJ2-3, the V gene TRBV6-5, with 13 bases matching TRBD2. With V trimmed by 2 bases and J by 2 bases, 1 base remained unmatched. The CDR3 consists of 16 residues. The germline CDR1 and CDR2 sequences are MNHEY and SVGAGI. CDR3: CASSYGTSGDTDTQYF. DNA of the CDR3: TGTGCCAGCAGTTACGGGACTAGCGGGGACACAGATACGCAGTATTTT.

The rearrangement uses TRBV28 and TRBJ1-3; a weak D match, TRBD1 (5 bases). The CDR3 sequence is 17 residues long. Between the trimmed V and J ends, which lost 6 bases and 3 bases, there was a span of 21 bases. CDR1 is MDHEN, CDR2 SYDVKM, per germline. The CDR3 DNA is TGTGCCAGCAGCGGACCGGACAACAACCGGATTGGAAACACCATATATTTT. Residues: CASSGPDNNRIGNTIYF.

V gene TRBV5-1 combines with J gene TRBJ1-5, with unresolved D. The CDR3 is made up of 15 amino acids. Germline V gives CDR1 SGHRS, CDR2 YFSETQ. The V and J ends lost 0 bases and 0 bases respectively, with 7 bases between them. Written as DNA, the CDR3 is TGCGCCAGCAGCTTGGTCCAGTATAGCAATCAGCCCCAGCATTTT. Protein: CASSLVQYSNQPQHF.

The chain carries TRBV30 and TRBJ1-5; 10 nucleotides agree with TRBD1. The CDR3 extends over 15 amino acids. The junction had 7 bases not matched to a gene; V was cut back by 5 bases and J by 3 bases. CDR1 and CDR2 from the germline V gene are GTSNPN and SVGIG (reference sequence). The CDR3 is CAWDRDRGANQPQHF. DNA of the CDR3: TGTGCCTGGGACCGGGACAGGGGCGCCAATCAGCCCCAGCATTTT.

J is TRBJ1-1 and V is TRBV30; 8 bases fit TRBD1. With 5 bases clipped from V and 4 bases from J, the junction kept 12 bases outside the gene matches. The CDR3 extends over 15 amino acids. Germline V gene lookup returns CDR1 GTSNPN and CDR2 SVGIG (reference sequence). The CDR3 loop reads CAWDRDRLRGTEAFF. The CDR3 DNA sequence: TGTGCCTGGGATCGGGACAGGCTGAGGGGCACTGAAGCTTTCTTT.

In DNA form, the CDR3 reads TGTGCCAGCAGTTACGGGCGGGGTGGAAACACAGATACGCAGTATTTT. Translating it yields CASSYGRGGNTDTQYF. The rearrangement links TRBV6-5 to TRBJ2-3; D possibly corresponds to TRBD2 (6 bases). This CDR3 is built from 16 residues. CDR1 and CDR2 from the germline V gene are MNHEY and SVGAGI. V shed 2 bases and J shed 2 bases, with 14 bases lying between them.

This clone was recorded only once. CDR3 in DNA: TGTGCCTGGAGTCACCAGGGGGGCACTGAAGCTTTCTTT. Amino acids: CAWSHQGGTEAFF. The rearrangement links TRBV30 to TRBJ1-1, with 7 bases lining up with TRBD1. V trimming: 2 bases; J trimming: 4 bases; junction bases outside the gene matches: 4. Germline V gives CDR1 GTSNPN, CDR2 SVGIG (reference sequence). There are 13 residues in the CDR3.

The chain is built from TRBV5-1 and TRBJ2-7, with D possibly matching TRBD1 (7 bases). Germline-derived CDR1 and CDR2 are SGHRS and YFSETQ. This CDR3 contains 14 residues. V was cut by 0 bases and J by 3 bases, with 10 bases left in between. As DNA, the CDR3 is TGCGCCAGCAGCTTGGGACAGGGAGGCTACGAGCAGTACTTC. Protein sequence: CASSLGQGGYEQYF.

The chain combines TRBV28 with TRBJ2-7; a possible D gene is TRBD2 (7 bases). Germline assignment: CDR1 MDHEN and CDR2 SYDVKM. Trimming removed 2 bases at V and 0 bases at J, with 14 bases between. This CDR3 contains 16 residues. CDR3 region: CASSLAGASTSYEQYF. CDR3 DNA sequence: TGTGCCAGCAGTTTAGCGGGGGCCTCTACCTCCTACGAGCAGTACTTC. The full variable domain, in which reference TRBV28 and TRBJ2-7 provide the parts outside the CDR3, is DVKVTQSSRYLVKRTGEKVFLECVQDMDHENMFWYRQDPGLGLRLIYFSYDVKMKEKGDIPEGYSVSREKKERFSLILESASTNQTSMYLCASSLAGASTSYEQYFGPGTRLTVT.

The V and J genes are TRBV28 and TRBJ1-2; unclear D gene. Germline CDR1 and CDR2: MDHEN and SYDVKM. V was cut by 10 bases and J by 0 bases, with 18 bases left in between. The CDR3 is 15 amino acids. CDR3 loop: CATLSTAVTNYGYTF. CDR3 nucleotide sequence: TGTGCCACCCTATCCACTGCCGTCACTAACTATGGCTACACCTTC.

V is TRBV28 and J is TRBJ2-7; possibly TRBD1 for D (5 bases). In germline, CDR1 is MDHEN, CDR2 SYDVKM. The CDR3 has 16 residues. Trimming removed 5 bases from V and 2 bases from J, with 19 bases in between. The DNA of the CDR3 is TGTGCCAGCAGTCCCGCGTGGGGCGCCTTTACCTACGAGCAGTACTTC. It specifies CASSPAWGAFTYEQYF.

The chain is built from TRBV18 and TRBJ1-3; tentative D call: TRBD1 (5 bases). Germline V gives CDR1 KGHSH, CDR2 LQKENI. Trimming removed 5 bases at V and 0 bases at J, with 11 bases between. The CDR3 runs to 15 residues. The CDR3 region is CASSGLQGSGNTIYF. Here the CDR3 DNA reads TGTGCCAGCTCAGGTCTCCAGGGCTCTGGAAACACCATATATTTT.

The V call is TRBV5-4, the J call TRBJ2-4, with 7 nucleotides matching TRBD1. The CDR3 runs to 14 residues. V lost 3 bases to trimming and J lost 3 bases; unmatched junction nucleotides: 3. From germline, CDR1 is SGHNT and CDR2 YYREEE (reference sequence). Written as DNA, the CDR3 is TGTGCCAGCAGCTCGAGGGACAGCAAAAACATTCAGTACTTC. This codes for CASSSRDSKNIQYF.

The chain carries TRBV5-4 and TRBJ2-1, with 7 bases identical to TRBD2. V trimming: 5 bases; J trimming: 4 bases; junction bases outside the gene matches: 9. The CDR3 is made up of 15 amino acids. Germline-derived CDR1 and CDR2 are SGHNT and YYREEE (reference sequence). CDR3 DNA sequence: TGTGCCAGCAGACGGGACTACAAGCAATACAATGAGCAGTTCTTC. The encoded protein is CASRRDYKQYNEQFF.

This chain joins TRBV7-2 and TRBJ2-3; no reliable D call. The germline CDR1 and CDR2 sequences are SGHTA and FQGNSA. CDR3 size: 14 residues. The V and J ends lost 4 bases and 4 bases respectively, with 12 bases between them. The CDR3 is CASSSTTLPDTQYF. The CDR3 DNA sequence: TGTGCCAGCAGCTCTACTACTTTACCAGATACGCAGTATTTT.

The chain combines TRBV28 with TRBJ1-4, with TRBD1 matching over 7 bases. This CDR3 comprises 16 residues. The V gene's germline CDR1 is MDHEN and CDR2 SYDVKM. J gave up 4 bases and V 6 bases, and 11 bases lay outside the gene matches. CDR3 sequence reads: CASRPSPGQINEKLFF. CDR3 DNA: TGTGCCAGCAGACCCTCTCCGGGACAGATTAATGAAAAACTGTTTTTT.